This T cell receptor (beta chain) was identified in a study of Graves' ophthalmopathy and Graves' hyperthyroidism. The CDR3 sequence is 14 residues long. Germline CDR1 is SGHRS and CDR2 is YFSETQ. V gave up 0 bases and J gave up 5 bases; unmatched junction bases: 4. Transcripts of RNA were the source for amplifying TCR beta CDR3 regions. HTBI-primed RT-PCR formed the first round, and a multiplex PCR formed the second. Via MiXCR, TCRdb re-called the multiplex PCR reads, giving one row per CDR3 protein. The sample lists 560,000 or so distinct CDR3 sequences; less than 40% were seen once. People with hyperthyroidism were aged 18 to 65 and newly diagnosed, under 2 months' duration. Many counts were recorded for this clonotype.

The clonotype comes from an adult man with Graves' hyperthyroidism. The sample was peripheral blood or thyroid tissue (not recorded which). The V gene is TRBV5-1, the J gene TRBJ2-7; 8 nucleotides agree with TRBD1. CDR3 sequence reads: CASSLDRGYDEQYF. CDR3 sequence (DNA): TGCGCCAGCAGCTTGGACAGGGGGTACGACGAGCAGTACTTC.